The present T cell receptor beta chain was sequenced within a study of OX40 agonist ivuxolimab in advanced cancers. General observations from the study: Fewer expanded clones were found on average in CD4+ than in CD8+ T cells.

The protocol was immunoSEQ multiplex PCR, while the TCRdb copy is restricted to in-frame clones and leaves out a portion. The sample consists of roughly 62,000 clones, approximately 80% of them appearing once. Regarding this clone: The antigen remains unidentified.

Material: CD4+ or CD8+ T cells sorted from blood, obtained in a trial of the OX40 agonist ivuxolimab. The sequence was collected from an adult with an advanced solid tumor such as melanoma, head and neck, liver or kidney cancer.

DNA for the CDR3: TGTGCCAGCAGCTTAGGTAGGATGAGGAACACTGAAGCTTTCTTT. Translating it yields CASSLGRMRNTEAFF. The chain employs TRBV5-8 and TRBJ1-1, with unresolved D. The V and J ends lost 2 bases and 1 base respectively, with 12 bases between them. This CDR3 contains 15 residues. Germline CDR1 is SGHTS and CDR2 is YDEGEE.